The rows below give T cell receptor beta chains drawn from one sample of a study of response to subunit inactivated influenza vaccine. TCRdb redid the calling of the RT-PCR reads with MiXCR, one entry per CDR3 protein. The profile shows about 610,000 distinct CDR3 sequences, roughly 15% of them singletons. The specimen was PBMCs from blood, collected about 12 days after vaccination. The origin of the receptors is a man aged 45-65 years who received an inactivated influenza vaccine. Both conserved end residues are trimmed from each CDR3.

j_call,v_call,cdr3_aa
TRBJ1-1,TRBV4-2,ASSQSRAGEAF
TRBJ2-1,TRBV29-1,SVGGSSGRAAEQF
TRBJ1-6,TRBV5-1,ASSLRNLNSPLH
TRBJ2-3,TRBV4-3,ASSQDPRGRVTDTQY
TRBJ2-2,TRBV18,ASSPPPGDANTGELF
TRBJ1-4,TRBV11-1,ASSLGRRALATNEKLF
TRBJ2-1,TRBV12-3/TRBV12-4,ASGRQGNEQF
TRBJ2-6,TRBV19,ASRDPSGANVLT
TRBJ1-2,TRBV12-3/TRBV12-4,ASTPQGSIYGYT
TRBJ1-1,TRBV7-8,ASSLGATGGRRTEAF
TRBJ2-2,TRBV20-1,SASLTGVDTGELF
TRBJ1-5,TRBV9,ASSVGSQNQPQH
TRBJ2-7,TRBV4-3,ASSQDLASYEQY
TRBJ2-3,TRBV5-5,ASSLGWGTDTQY
TRBJ2-7,TRBV6-1,ASSPSTGTGYSYEQY
TRBJ1-5,TRBV27,ASSFSGSRQPQH
TRBJ2-3,TRBV6-1,ATTWVGSDTQY
TRBJ1-1,TRBV20-1,KGQPPLGTEAF
TRBJ2-7,TRBV28,ASTHRQGNNEQY
TRBJ2-1,TRBV20-1,SADRDRGQF
TRBJ1-1,TRBV5-4,ASSTPGQGNTEAF
TRBJ2-7,TRBV12-3/TRBV12-4,ASSLRGSTVRNEQY
TRBJ2-7,TRBV4-2,ASSQLTAYEQY
TRBJ1-2,TRBV3-1,ASSPPAGEYGYT
TRBJ2-7,TRBV10-3,AIMGQGTYEQY
TRBJ2-1,TRBV24-1,ATSDFFGGRGYNEQF
TRBJ1-1,TRBV28,ASSDRGSATEAF
TRBJ2-7,TRBV19,ASSPPGQKYEQY
TRBJ2-5,TRBV3-1,ASSQGAPLVKETQY
TRBJ1-5,TRBV20-1,SARDTKSGQPQH
TRBJ2-3,TRBV4-1,ASSQARAGVTDTQY
TRBJ1-1,TRBV6-2/TRBV6-3,ASSPTIENTEAF
TRBJ2-7,TRBV20-1,SAHLSGTSGSYEQY
TRBJ2-1,TRBV9,ASSVGTSGGLSSYNEQF
TRBJ2-7,TRBV7-2,VSGPGAYVAEQY
TRBJ2-7,TRBV29-1,SVGEGGLTYEQY
TRBJ2-1,TRBV20-1,SARDSQRGGLEQF
TRBJ2-7,TRBV7-8,ASSSLGQTYEQY
TRBJ1-2,TRBV28,ASSPTEGGGANYGYT
TRBJ2-1,TRBV5-5,ASSMGQGAYNEQF
TRBJ2-7,TRBV20-1,SARAREAEYEQY
TRBJ1-2,TRBV4-3,ASSLGQATNYGYT
TRBJ2-3,TRBV7-9,ASSPKDTQY
TRBJ2-7,TRBV7-9,ASSTGSRYEQY
TRBJ1-2,TRBV7-2,ASRLAAGYGYT
TRBJ2-2,TRBV6-2/TRBV6-3,ASSPARANTGELF